This TCR beta chain is drawn from a study of T cells in women clearing cervical HPV infection. Study context: Case blood was drawn a median approximately 150 days after lesion detection.

This CDR3 contains 13 residues. After removal of 7 bases from V and 3 bases from J, the junction contained 4 bases not matched to a gene. Germline V gene sequence: CDR1 LNHDA, CDR2 SQIVND (reference sequence). TCRdb's table, derived via immunoSEQ multiplex PCR, lists solely in-frame clones and lacks some. The sample yields roughly 30,000 clones, of which the top ten take up about 4.3%. Study-level findings and limits: CIN3+ cases had significantly higher TCR richness than controls; evenness did not differ.

All participants had a single incident cervical HPV16 infection, and prevalent HPV16 infections were excluded. About this clone itself: Its target is not known. The read terminates 3 residues before the CDR3 end, so the remaining end is supplied by the germline J gene.

This TCR was sampled from a woman aged 18-70 years with a cervical HPV16 infection that either progressed to CIN3+ or cleared (not recorded which). This rearrangement joins TRBV19 to TRBJ1-1, with TRBD1 matching 8 bases. The material sequenced was blood buffy coat. CDR3 sequence reads: CASILQGDTEAFF. CDR3 DNA (partial): TGTGCCAGTATTCTACAGGGGGACACTGAA.